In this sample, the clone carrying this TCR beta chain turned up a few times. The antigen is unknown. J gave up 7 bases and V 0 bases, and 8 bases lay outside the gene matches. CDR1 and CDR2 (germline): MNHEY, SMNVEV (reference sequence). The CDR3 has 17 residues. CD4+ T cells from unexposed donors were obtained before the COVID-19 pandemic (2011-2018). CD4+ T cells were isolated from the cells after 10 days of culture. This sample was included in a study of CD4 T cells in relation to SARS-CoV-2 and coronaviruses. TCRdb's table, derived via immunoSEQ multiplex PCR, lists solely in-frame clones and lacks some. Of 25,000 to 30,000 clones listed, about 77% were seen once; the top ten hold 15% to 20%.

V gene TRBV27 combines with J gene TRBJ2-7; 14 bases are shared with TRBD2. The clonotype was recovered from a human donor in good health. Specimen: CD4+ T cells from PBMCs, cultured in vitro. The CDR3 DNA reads TGTGCCAGCAGTTTATCGGTGGGGACTAGCGGGAGCGGTGAGCAGTACTTC. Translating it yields CASSLSVGTSGSGEQYF.